These T cell receptor beta chains were read from a single sample in a study of early T cells in non-severe SARS-CoV-2 infection. TCRdb reanalysed the 5' RACE reads using MiXCR and keeps one entry per CDR3 protein. The sample has about 87,000 distinct CDR3 sequences, 14% seen once. Material for sequencing was whole blood. These receptors came from an adult who was a healthcare worker with PCR-confirmed SARS-CoV-2 infection or an uninfected control (not recorded which). CDR3s include the opening cysteine and the closing phenylalanine or tryptophan. The order of the fields is D gene, J gene, clone size, V gene, CDR3 DNA, CDR3 protein. The D gene is left open where the match is weak. Not all rows give a size; the values are once, few, many and, for expanded clones, a class.

>-|TRBJ1-2|-|TRBV12-3/TRBV12-4
TGTGCCAGCAGTTTAGGGACACAGGATGGCTACACCTTC
CASSLGTQDGYTF
>TRBD1|TRBJ2-7|many|TRBV11-2
TGTGCCAGCACCCTGTACCCGGGACAGAGTTACGAGCAGTACTTC
CASTLYPGQSYEQYF
>-|TRBJ2-1|many|TRBV6-1
TGTGCCAGCATTGGACAGACCAATGAGCAGTTCTTC
CASIGQTNEQFF
>-|TRBJ2-3|-|TRBV30
TGTGCCTCCACCCTCGGGGGGCTAAACACAGATACGCAGTATTTT
CASTLGGLNTDTQYF
>-|TRBJ2-1|-|TRBV27
TGTGCCAGCAGTTCCGGGATAACCTACAATGAGCAGTTCTTC
CASSSGITYNEQFF
>TRBD2|TRBJ2-1|many|TRBV7-7
TGTGCTAGCAGCTTGAGGGGAGGGGAATACAATGAGCAGTTCTTC
CASSLRGGEYNEQFF
>-|TRBJ1-2|-|TRBV19
TGTGCCAGTAGTATAGATGTCGGGGCTCACCTCTATGGCTACACCTTC
CASSIDVGAHLYGYTF
>-|TRBJ2-5|few|TRBV2
TGTGCCAGCAACCTGCGGGGCCAAGAGACCCAGTACTTC
CASNLRGQETQYF
>-|TRBJ1-3|-|TRBV7-8
TGTGCCAGCAGAAAGGGGGAGTTAACTGGAAACACCATATATTTT
CASRKGELTGNTIYF
>TRBD1|TRBJ1-1|many|TRBV7-9
TGTGCCAGCAGAAATCCGGGACAGGGGGACACTGAAGCTTTCTTT
CASRNPGQGDTEAFF
>TRBD1|TRBJ1-2|-|TRBV12-3/TRBV12-4
TGTGCCAGCAGTTCAGGACAGGGCTATTGGGGCTACACCTTC
CASSSGQGYWGYTF
>-|TRBJ2-1|-|TRBV27
TGTGCCAGCAGTTCACCACGGACCCTCAATGAGCAGTTCTTC
CASSSPRTLNEQFF
>-|TRBJ2-3|few|TRBV20-1
TGCAGTGGAACAAAGGCCGATACGCAGTATTTT
CSGTKADTQYF
>-|TRBJ2-7|-|TRBV4-2
TGTGCCAGCAGCCAAGATACAGGGCTTTCCTACGAGCAGTACTTC
CASSQDTGLSYEQYF
>-|TRBJ1-2|few|TRBV20-1
TGCAGTGCTAGAGATGCGGAAGGGGTGTTAGGCTACACCTTC
CSARDAEGVLGYTF
>-|TRBJ1-2|many|TRBV29-1
TGCAGCGTGGCCGACAGGCATATTAACTATGGCTACACCTTC
CSVADRHINYGYTF
>TRBD1|TRBJ2-1|-|TRBV29-1
TGCAGCGTCGACAGGGGTTCGATAAATGAGCAGTTCTTC
CSVDRGSINEQFF
>-|TRBJ2-3|few|TRBV27
TGTGCCAGCAGTTTATCGAGGCGTACAGATACGCAGTATTTT
CASSLSRRTDTQYF
>-|TRBJ2-7|-|TRBV6-6
TGTGCCAGCAGTTATGCCGGAGGACGCCCCGGTTCCTACGAGCAGTACTTC
CASSYAGGRPGSYEQYF
>TRBD2|TRBJ2-1|-|TRBV20-1
TGCAGTGCTAGAGACTCGAACGTAGCGGGGGGGCCATATGAGCAGTTCTTC
CSARDSNVAGGPYEQFF
>TRBD1|TRBJ2-4|-|TRBV15
TGTGCCACCAGCATACCCGGACAGGGGGCCAAAAACATTCAGTACTTC
CATSIPGQGAKNIQYF
>TRBD1|TRBJ2-2|-|TRBV6-1
TGTGCCAGCAGTTCAATCGGGACAGGGAACACCGGGGAGCTGTTTTTT
CASSSIGTGNTGELFF
>TRBD1|TRBJ2-3|few|TRBV29-1
TGCAGCGTACAGGGGGCTTCTGATACGCAGTATTTT
CSVQGASDTQYF
>-|TRBJ1-1|-|TRBV20-1
TGCAGTGCTCGTGACACTGAAGCTTTCTTT
CSARDTEAFF
>TRBD1|TRBJ1-2|-|TRBV6-1
TGTGCCAGCAGATCCGGGACAGGGGATGGCTACACCTTC
CASRSGTGDGYTF
>TRBD1|TRBJ1-2|-|TRBV9
TGTGCCAGCAGCGAGGGACCGAATCAGGGGGACTATGGCTACACCTTC
CASSEGPNQGDYGYTF
>-|TRBJ1-1|-|TRBV3-1
TGTGCCAGCAGCCGGGCGGCCGATGAAGCTTTCTTT
CASSRAADEAFF
>TRBD1|TRBJ1-1|many|TRBV18
TGTGCCAGCCATTTCGAGCGACAGGGGTTCACGAACACTGAAGCTTTCTTT
CASHFERQGFTNTEAFF
>-|TRBJ2-1|-|TRBV3-1
TGTGCCAGCAGCCAAAGGATGGACATGCGATATATCAATGAGCAGTTCTTC
CASSQRMDMRYINEQFF
>-|TRBJ2-1|-|TRBV7-2
TGTGCCAGCAGCTCTGGCCGACCCGATGAGCAGTTCTTC
CASSSGRPDEQFF
>-|TRBJ2-3|few|TRBV4-2
TGTGCCAGCAGCCAAGTAGAGACAGGTGTGGCCACAGATACGCAGTATTTT
CASSQVETGVATDTQYF
>TRBD1|TRBJ1-4|-|TRBV19
TGTGCCAGTAGTACCCCGGGACAGCCTAATGAAAAACTGTTTTTT
CASSTPGQPNEKLFF
>-|TRBJ2-1|few|TRBV5-6
TGTGCCAGCAGCCGCGTCGGAGGGTTTAATGAGCAGTTCTTC
CASSRVGGFNEQFF
>-|TRBJ2-5|-|TRBV9
TGTGCCAGCAGCTTTACCGGGACGGCAGCTCAAGAGACCCAGTACTTC
CASSFTGTAAQETQYF
>-|TRBJ2-7|-|TRBV12-5
TGTGCTAGTGGTAGGGACACAGGGAGCCACGAGCAGTACTTC
CASGRDTGSHEQYF
>-|TRBJ1-1|many|TRBV10-3
TGTGCCATCAGAAGACAGGAAAACACTGAAGCTTTCTTT
CAIRRQENTEAFF